Listed below are T cell receptor beta chains from one sample, sequenced in a study of beta chain features in type 1 diabetes. Some clones are missing from TCRdb's copy, which holds only in-frame ones; the method was immunoSEQ multiplex PCR. The table includes about 470,000 clones, about 32% detected once. Sequences were obtained from naive CD4+ T cells from blood. The receptors derive from a man aged 18 to 29 in good health. The CDR3 runs from the conserved cysteine through the conserved F or W. A D gene is named only where the DNA matches it firmly. Only part of the rows carry a size: once, few, many, or a class if the clone is expanded.

size: few
V: TRBV5-1
D: .
J: TRBJ2-4
DNA: TGCGCCAGCAGCTTCGAGGGGAAAAACATTCAGTACTTC
CDR3: CASSFEGKNIQYF

size: .
V: TRBV4-1
D: TRBD1
J: TRBJ2-7
DNA: TGCGCCAGCAGCCAAGTGGGACAGGGGAAATACGAGCAGTACTTC
CDR3: CASSQVGQGKYEQYF

size: once
V: TRBV7-2
D: TRBD2
J: TRBJ2-5
DNA: TGTGCCAGCACCCAGGAGAGCGGGAAAGAGACCCAGTACTTC
CDR3: CASTQESGKETQYF

size: .
V: TRBV28
D: TRBD2
J: TRBJ2-1
DNA: TGTGCCAGCAGTGCAAACGCCGGGACTAGGGACCGAGCGGGTTCCTACAATGAGCAGTTCTTC
CDR3: CASSANAGTRDRAGSYNEQFF

size: .
V: TRBV7-9
D: TRBD2
J: TRBJ2-7
DNA: TGTGCCAGCAGCTTTCAGCGGGAGCACTACGAGCAGTACTTC
CDR3: CASSFQREHYEQYF

size: few
V: TRBV30
D: .
J: TRBJ2-5
DNA: TGTGCCTGGAGGGAGGGACGGGTCAGCCCGGAGACCCAGTACTTC
CDR3: CAWREGRVSPETQYF

size: few
V: TRBV18
D: .
J: TRBJ2-6
DNA: TGTGCCAGCTCACCAACAGGGTCTGGGGCCAACGTCCTGACTTTC
CDR3: CASSPTGSGANVLTF

size: .
V: TRBV7-3
D: .
J: TRBJ2-5
DNA: TGTGCCAGCAGCTTAGAGGGCCTCCGGGAAGAGACCCAGTACTTC
CDR3: CASSLEGLREETQYF

size: few
V: TRBV18
D: .
J: TRBJ2-7
DNA: TGTGCCAGCTCACCAAATATAGGGTGGTACGAGCAGTACTTC
CDR3: CASSPNIGWYEQYF

size: once
V: TRBV28
D: TRBD2
J: TRBJ2-1
DNA: TGTGCCAGCAGTTTAATCGGGACTAGTATGCACAATGAGCAGTTCTTC
CDR3: CASSLIGTSMHNEQFF

size: few
V: TRBV29-1
D: .
J: TRBJ2-1
DNA: TGCAGCGCGGGCGGCCCCTACAATGAGCAGTTCTTC
CDR3: CSAGGPYNEQFF

size: .
V: TRBV7-2
D: .
J: TRBJ1-5
DNA: TGTGCCAGCAGCTTGGACAGAGTCGGTCAGCCCCAGCATTTT
CDR3: CASSLDRVGQPQHF

size: .
V: TRBV6-5
D: .
J: TRBJ2-3
DNA: TGTGCCAGCAGTTATGGACTAAAGGGCACAGATACGCAGTATTTT
CDR3: CASSYGLKGTDTQYF

size: few
V: TRBV9
D: .
J: TRBJ1-1
DNA: TGTGCCAGCGGAGGACAGTTGAACACTGAAGCTTTCTTT
CDR3: CASGGQLNTEAFF

size: few
V: TRBV30
D: .
J: TRBJ2-1
DNA: TGTGCCTGGAGTGTAATGGGGGCCCCCGGGGAGCAGTTCTTC
CDR3: CAWSVMGAPGEQFF

size: few
V: TRBV6-4
D: .
J: TRBJ2-5
DNA: TGTGCCAGCAGTCCCGATTTAGGGGAGACCCAGTACTTC
CDR3: CASSPDLGETQYF

size: few
V: TRBV30
D: TRBD2
J: TRBJ2-1
DNA: TGTGCCTGGAGTGTACCCCGTGCTAGCGGGAGGCATGAGCAGTTCTTC
CDR3: CAWSVPRASGRHEQFF

size: .
V: TRBV30
D: .
J: TRBJ1-2
DNA: TGTGCCTGGAGTGTACGAAGGGCTGGGGATGGCTACACCTTC
CDR3: CAWSVRRAGDGYTF

size: .
V: TRBV30
D: .
J: TRBJ1-1
DNA: TGTGCCTGGAGTGCGGGGGTGGGCGCTTTCTTT
CDR3: CAWSAGVGAFF

size: .
V: TRBV4-3
D: .
J: TRBJ2-1
DNA: TGCGCCAGCAGCCAAGTACCCCTTAATGAGCAGTTCTTC
CDR3: CASSQVPLNEQFF

size: few
V: TRBV7-2
D: TRBD1
J: TRBJ2-3
DNA: TGTGCCAGCAGAATCGGGACAGGCACAGATACGCAGTATTTT
CDR3: CASRIGTGTDTQYF

size: .
V: TRBV20-1
D: .
J: TRBJ2-7
DNA: TGCAGTGCCGGGGGCGGACTTGGGCAGTACTTC
CDR3: CSAGGGLGQYF

size: .
V: TRBV9
D: .
J: TRBJ1-2
DNA: TGTGCCAGCAGCGTGAGGGTGACCGACGGCTACACCTTC
CDR3: CASSVRVTDGYTF

size: .
V: TRBV19
D: .
J: TRBJ2-2
DNA: TGTGCCAGTAGTATAGGCGCAGGGAACACCGGGGAGCTGTTTTTT
CDR3: CASSIGAGNTGELFF

size: .
V: TRBV18
D: .
J: TRBJ2-7
DNA: TGTGCCAGCTCACCCCAGACCGCCTACGAGCAGTACTTC
CDR3: CASSPQTAYEQYF

size: .
V: TRBV6-5
D: TRBD2
J: TRBJ2-1
DNA: TGTGCCAGCAGTTTCTCTAGCGGAGGCTACAATGAGCAGTTCTTC
CDR3: CASSFSSGGYNEQFF

size: .
V: TRBV7-9
D: TRBD2
J: TRBJ2-1
DNA: TGTGCCAGCAGCCCCCAATCGGGACTAGCGGGTAGTGAGCAGTTCTTC
CDR3: CASSPQSGLAGSEQFF